The T cell receptor beta chain described here comes from a study of T-cell reconstitution after alpha-beta-depleted transplantation in children. Whole-study findings and limits: The main origin of T-cell counts and diversity one year after transplant was newly produced T cells. The origin of alpha-beta T cells about two months after transplant was reportedly several hundred expanded graft clones. Day-60 TCRbeta diversity that was high in some patients was derived from surviving recipient T cells and thymic progenitors.

Between the trimmed V and J ends, which lost 4 bases and 12 bases, there was a span of 18 bases. CDR1 is SNHLY, CDR2 FYNNEI, per germline. This CDR3 is built from 13 residues. About this clonotype: The antigen is not known.

It was with unique molecular identifiers that the TCRbeta library was prepared. Using its own MiXCR run on the PCR reads, TCRdb lists one record per CDR3 protein. This table holds just over 950,000 distinct CDR3 sequences, under 30% found once. Sample: PBMCs, mostly from graft donor cells, taken 360 days after TCRalphabeta/CD19-depleted stem cell transplant. This receptor was taken from a boy less than two years old who had a stem cell transplant for SCID, so the T cells may come from the graft donor. The genes are TRBV2 and TRBJ1-1, with a possible D match to TRBD1 (6 bases). The DNA for the CDR3 is TGTGCCAGCAGTGCAAAAGCGTTACAGGGAACTTTCTTT. It codes for CASSAKALQGTFF.